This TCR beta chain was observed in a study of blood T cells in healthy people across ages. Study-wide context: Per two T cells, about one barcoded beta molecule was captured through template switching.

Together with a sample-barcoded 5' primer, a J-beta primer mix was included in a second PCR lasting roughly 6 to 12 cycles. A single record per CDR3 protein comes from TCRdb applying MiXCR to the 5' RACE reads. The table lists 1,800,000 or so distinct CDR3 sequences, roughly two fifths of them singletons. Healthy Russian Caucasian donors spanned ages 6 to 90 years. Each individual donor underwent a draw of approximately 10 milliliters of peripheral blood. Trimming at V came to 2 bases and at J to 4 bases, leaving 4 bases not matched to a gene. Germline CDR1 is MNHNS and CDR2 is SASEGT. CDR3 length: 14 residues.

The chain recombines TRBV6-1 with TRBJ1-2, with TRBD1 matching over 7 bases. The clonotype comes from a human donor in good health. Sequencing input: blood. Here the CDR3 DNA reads TGTGCCAGCAGTGAATCCGGGACAGTCTATGGCTACACCTTC. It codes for CASSESGTVYGYTF.